These T cell receptor beta chains were read from a single sample in a study of T cell repertoires in cytomegalovirus infection. In TCRdb, the reads were re-called with MiXCR into one record per CDR3 protein. The sample shows approximately 550,000 distinct CDR3 sequences, approximately 15% of them seen only once. The sequenced sample was CD8+ T cells from PBMCs. Receptors were obtained from a human donor in good health (CMV status not recorded). Some clones in this sample may be carry-over from other donors' samples. The CDR3 runs from the conserved cysteine through the conserved F or W. Fields, in order: J gene, clone size, D gene, V gene, CDR3 protein, CDR3 DNA. D genes are given only for firm matches. Not all rows give a size; the values are once, few, many and, for expanded clones, a class.

J: TRBJ2-7; size: few; D: .; V: TRBV5-1; CDR3: CASSLVAAGEQYF; DNA: TGCGCCAGCAGCTTAGTAGCGGCGGGCGAGCAGTACTTC
J: TRBJ2-5; size: .; D: .; V: TRBV10-1; CDR3: CASSESIGIETQYF; DNA: TGCGCCAGCAGTGAGTCGATCGGGATAGAGACCCAGTACTTC
J: TRBJ1-1; size: .; D: .; V: TRBV9; CDR3: CASSGKITGHDEAFF; DNA: TGTGCCAGCAGCGGGAAAATCACAGGGCACGATGAAGCTTTCTTT
J: TRBJ2-2; size: .; D: .; V: TRBV7-9; CDR3: CATSSTGELFF; DNA: TGTGCCACAAGCTCGACCGGGGAGCTGTTTTTT
J: TRBJ1-2; size: .; D: .; V: TRBV6-6; CDR3: CASSYSEGYYGYTF; DNA: TGTGCCAGCAGTTACTCAGAGGGCTACTATGGCTACACCTTC
J: TRBJ2-1; size: few; D: .; V: TRBV29-1; CDR3: CSVESSNEQFF; DNA: TGCAGCGTTGAATCCAGTAATGAGCAGTTCTTC
J: TRBJ2-3; size: many; D: TRBD2; V: TRBV11-2; CDR3: CASSLGGLAVKDTQYF; DNA: TGTGCCAGCAGCTTAGGGGGACTAGCGGTGAAAGATACGCAGTATTTT
J: TRBJ2-7; size: few; D: TRBD1; V: TRBV2; CDR3: CASRGQGPVF; DNA: TGTGCCAGCAGGGGACAGGGACCTGTCTTC
J: TRBJ2-6; size: many; D: .; V: TRBV6-1; CDR3: CASSEASSGANVLTF; DNA: TGTGCCAGCAGTGAAGCCAGCTCTGGGGCCAACGTCCTGACTTTC
J: TRBJ2-7; size: few; D: .; V: TRBV19; CDR3: CASSPRGPGNEQYF; DNA: TGTGCCAGTAGTCCGAGAGGACCTGGGAACGAGCAGTACTTC
J: TRBJ1-3; size: .; D: .; V: TRBV4-2; CDR3: CASSQERGGNTIYF; DNA: TGTGCCAGCAGCCAAGAACGGGGCGGAAACACCATATATTTT
J: TRBJ2-6; size: .; D: .; V: TRBV5-1; CDR3: CASSPAVSGANVLTF; DNA: TGCGCCAGCAGCCCTGCGGTCTCTGGGGCCAACGTCCTGACTTTC
J: TRBJ2-4; size: many; D: .; V: TRBV4-2; CDR3: CASSQMTSLAKNIQYF; DNA: TGTGCCAGCAGCCAAATGACTAGTCTAGCCAAAAACATTCAGTACTTC
J: TRBJ2-7; size: few; D: TRBD2; V: TRBV28; CDR3: CASSLPLAGGPLYEQYF; DNA: TGTGCCAGCAGTTTACCCCTAGCGGGAGGTCCCCTGTACGAGCAGTACTTC
J: TRBJ2-1; size: .; D: TRBD2; V: TRBV20-1; CDR3: CSAPRGLLYNEQFF; DNA: TGCAGTGCTCCTCGGGGACTACTATACAATGAGCAGTTCTTC
J: TRBJ2-3; size: many; D: .; V: TRBV7-8; CDR3: CASSLEGVTSTDTQYF; DNA: TGTGCCAGCAGCTTGGAAGGCGTAACTAGCACAGATACGCAGTATTTT
J: TRBJ2-7; size: few; D: TRBD1; V: TRBV2; CDR3: CASADREFYEQYF; DNA: TGTGCCAGCGCGGACAGGGAATTCTACGAGCAGTACTTC
J: TRBJ2-1; size: .; D: TRBD2; V: TRBV24-1; CDR3: CATSDLAGDLQYEQFF; DNA: TGTGCCACCAGTGATCTAGCGGGAGATCTGCAATATGAGCAGTTCTTC
J: TRBJ1-4; size: many; D: TRBD1; V: TRBV7-9; CDR3: CASSGRDSSNEKLFF; DNA: TGTGCCAGCAGCGGCAGGGACAGCTCTAATGAAAAACTGTTTTTT
J: TRBJ2-7; size: many; D: TRBD1; V: TRBV7-9; CDR3: CASSPSPTGISYEQYF; DNA: TGTGCCAGCAGCCCTAGCCCGACAGGGATTAGTTACGAGCAGTACTTC
J: TRBJ2-5; size: many; D: .; V: TRBV7-2; CDR3: CASSLAGNQETQYF; DNA: TGTGCCAGCAGCTTAGCGGGGAACCAAGAGACCCAGTACTTC
J: TRBJ2-3; size: many; D: TRBD2; V: TRBV6-5; CDR3: CASSYGAGVTDTQYF; DNA: TGTGCCAGCAGTTACGGGGCGGGGGTCACAGATACGCAGTATTTT
J: TRBJ2-1; size: many; D: TRBD2; V: TRBV24-1; CDR3: CATSDRSGGGYNEQFF; DNA: TGTGCCACCAGTGATAGGTCCGGGGGGGGCTACAATGAGCAGTTCTTC
J: TRBJ2-7; size: few; D: .; V: TRBV27; CDR3: CASGTPLGYYEQYF; DNA: TGTGCCAGCGGGACACCTCTTGGCTACTACGAGCAGTACTTC
J: TRBJ2-1; size: many; D: TRBD2; V: TRBV6-2/TRBV6-3; CDR3: CASSLKTSGTYNEQFF; DNA: TGTGCCAGCAGTTTAAAGACTAGCGGAACGTACAATGAGCAGTTCTTC
J: TRBJ2-5; size: .; D: .; V: TRBV20-1; CDR3: CSARDSETQYF; DNA: TGCAGTGCTAGAGATTCGGAGACCCAGTACTTC
J: TRBJ2-1; size: few; D: .; V: TRBV2; CDR3: CASSGRQAELHNEQFF; DNA: TGTGCCAGCAGTGGTAGACAGGCCGAACTGCACAATGAGCAGTTCTTC